This record covers a single TCR beta chain. Its cognate antigen is unknown. This specimen belongs to a study of Ad26.COV2.S vaccination and SARS-CoV-2 variants. Whole-study findings and limits: Possible underestimation of total T cell responses by the TCR breadth and depth analyses was noted.

Sequenced by immunoSEQ multiplex PCR; TCRdb stores in-frame clones only, minus some. This sample has around 270,000 clones; around 88% occur once, and the top ten carry 2.5% to 3.5%. Treatment indicated: approximately 18 received Ad26.COV2.S at low or high dose, single or two shots; about 5 received placebo; per-sample allocation not given. Day 63 after the first injection of vaccine or placebo was the sampling time. In germline, CDR1 is DFQATT, CDR2 SNEGSKA (reference sequence). The CDR3 has 11 amino acids. Deletions cut 8 bases from V and 13 bases from J, with 20 bases between. The TCR sequence derives from a person aged 18-65 years who received the Ad26.COV2.S COVID-19 vaccine or a placebo. The sequencing here drew on peripheral blood, taken in a trial of Ad26.COV2.S vaccine versus placebo. The chain carries TRBV20-1 and TRBJ1-2, with D unresolved. The DNA for the CDR3 is TGCAGTACCTCCCAAAGCGCTCCCGGCACCTTC. Protein: CSTSQSAPGTF.